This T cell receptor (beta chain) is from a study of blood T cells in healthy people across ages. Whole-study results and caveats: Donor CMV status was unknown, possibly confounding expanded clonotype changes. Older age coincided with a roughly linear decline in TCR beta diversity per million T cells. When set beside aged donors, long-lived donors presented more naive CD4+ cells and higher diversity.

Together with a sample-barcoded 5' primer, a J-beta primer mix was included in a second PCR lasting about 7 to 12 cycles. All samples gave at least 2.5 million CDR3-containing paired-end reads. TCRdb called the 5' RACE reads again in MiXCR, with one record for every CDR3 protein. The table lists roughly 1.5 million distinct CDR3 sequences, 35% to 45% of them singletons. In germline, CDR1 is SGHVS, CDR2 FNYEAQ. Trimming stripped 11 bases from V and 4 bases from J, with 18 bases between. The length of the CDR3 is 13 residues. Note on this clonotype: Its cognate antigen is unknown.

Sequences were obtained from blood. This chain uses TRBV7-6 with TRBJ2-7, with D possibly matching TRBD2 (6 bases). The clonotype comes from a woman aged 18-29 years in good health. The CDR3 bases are TGTGCCGTATCCCAGTGGCGGGGTTACGAGCAGTACTTC. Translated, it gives CAVSQWRGYEQYF.